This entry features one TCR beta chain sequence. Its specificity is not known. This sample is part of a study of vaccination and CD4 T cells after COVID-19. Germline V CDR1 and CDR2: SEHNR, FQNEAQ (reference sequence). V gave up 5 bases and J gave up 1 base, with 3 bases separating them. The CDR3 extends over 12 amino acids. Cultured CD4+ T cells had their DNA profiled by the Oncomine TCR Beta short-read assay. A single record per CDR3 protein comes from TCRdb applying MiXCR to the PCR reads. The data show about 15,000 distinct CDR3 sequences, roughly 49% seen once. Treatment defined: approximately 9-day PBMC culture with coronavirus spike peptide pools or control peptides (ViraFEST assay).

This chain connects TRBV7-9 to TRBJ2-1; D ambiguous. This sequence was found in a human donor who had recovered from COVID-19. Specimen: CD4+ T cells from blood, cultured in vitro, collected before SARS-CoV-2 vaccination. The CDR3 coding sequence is TGTGCCAGCAGCCCATCCTACAATGAGCAGTTCTTC. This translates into CASSPSYNEQFF. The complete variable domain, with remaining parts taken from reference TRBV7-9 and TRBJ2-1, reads DTGVSQNPRHKITKRGQNVTFRCDPISEHNRLYWYRQTLGQGPEFLTYFQNEAQLEKSRLLSDRFSAERPKGSFSTLEIQRTEQGDSAMYLCASSPSYNEQFFGPGTRLTVL.